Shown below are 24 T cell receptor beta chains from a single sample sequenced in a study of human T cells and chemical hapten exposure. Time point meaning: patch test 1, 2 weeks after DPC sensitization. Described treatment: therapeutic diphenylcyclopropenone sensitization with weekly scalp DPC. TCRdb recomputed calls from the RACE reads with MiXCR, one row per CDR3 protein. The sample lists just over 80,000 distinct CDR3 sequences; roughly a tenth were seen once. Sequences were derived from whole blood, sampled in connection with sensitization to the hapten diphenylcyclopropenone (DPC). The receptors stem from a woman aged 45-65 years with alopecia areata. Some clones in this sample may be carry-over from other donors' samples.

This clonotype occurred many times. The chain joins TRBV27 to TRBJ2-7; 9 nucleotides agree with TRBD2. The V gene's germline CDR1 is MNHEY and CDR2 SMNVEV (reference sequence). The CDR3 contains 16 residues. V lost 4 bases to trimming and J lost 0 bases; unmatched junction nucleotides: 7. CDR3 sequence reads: CASSYISGGSSYEQYF. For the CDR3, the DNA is TGTGCCAGCAGTTATATAAGCGGGGGGAGCTCCTACGAGCAGTACTTC.

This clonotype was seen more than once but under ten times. CDR3 loop: CASSLVTGGYEQFF. The CDR3 bases are TGTGCCAGCAGCTTAGTGACAGGAGGATATGAGCAGTTCTTC. The V call is TRBV11-2, the J call TRBJ2-1, with D possibly being TRBD1 (6 bases). The V and J ends lost 1 base and 8 bases respectively, with 12 bases between them. The CDR3 extends over 14 amino acids. Germline CDR1 and CDR2: SGHAT and FQNNGV.

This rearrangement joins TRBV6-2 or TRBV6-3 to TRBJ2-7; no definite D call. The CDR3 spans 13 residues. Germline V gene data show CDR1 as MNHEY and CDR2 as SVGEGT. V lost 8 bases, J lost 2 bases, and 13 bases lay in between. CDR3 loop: CASATTAPYEQYF. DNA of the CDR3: TGTGCCAGCGCAACGACTGCTCCCTACGAGCAGTACTTC.

CDR3 sequence reads: CATGSPFANEQFF. CDR3 DNA: TGTGCCACCGGGAGCCCCTTCGCCAATGAGCAGTTCTTC. The chain joins TRBV19 to TRBJ2-1; D may be TRBD2 (6 bases). Germline V gene sequence: CDR1 LNHDA, CDR2 SQIVND (reference sequence). This CDR3 spans 13 amino acids. The germline V and J ends were trimmed by 10 bases and 6 bases, with 16 bases remaining between them. Variable domain in full (rest from reference TRBV19 and TRBJ2-1): DGGITQSPKYLFRKEGQNVTLSCEQNLNHDAMYWYRQDPGQGLRLIYYSQIVNDFQKGDIAEGYSVSREKKESFPLTVTSAQKNPTAFYLCATGSPFANEQFFGPGTRLTVL.

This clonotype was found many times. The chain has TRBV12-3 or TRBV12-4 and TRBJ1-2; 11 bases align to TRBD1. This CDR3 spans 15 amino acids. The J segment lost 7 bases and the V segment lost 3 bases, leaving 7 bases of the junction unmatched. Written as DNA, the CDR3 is TGTGCCAGCAGTTTGTCTGGGACAGGGGGATCTGGCTACACCTTC. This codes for CASSLSGTGGSGYTF.

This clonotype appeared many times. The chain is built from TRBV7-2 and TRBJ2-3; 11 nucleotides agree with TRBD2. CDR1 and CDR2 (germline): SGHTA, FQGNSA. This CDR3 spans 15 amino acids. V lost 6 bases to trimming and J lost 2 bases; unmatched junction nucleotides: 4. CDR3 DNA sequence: TGTGCCAGCAGTCCACTAGCGGGGGCCACAGATACGCAGTATTTT. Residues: CASSPLAGATDTQYF.

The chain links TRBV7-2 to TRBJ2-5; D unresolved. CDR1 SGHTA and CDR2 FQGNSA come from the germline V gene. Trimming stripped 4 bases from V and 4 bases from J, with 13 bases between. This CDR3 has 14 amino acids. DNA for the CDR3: TGTGCCAGCAGCTCCGGGTCCGTAAGAGAGACCCAGTACTTC. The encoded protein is CASSSGSVRETQYF.

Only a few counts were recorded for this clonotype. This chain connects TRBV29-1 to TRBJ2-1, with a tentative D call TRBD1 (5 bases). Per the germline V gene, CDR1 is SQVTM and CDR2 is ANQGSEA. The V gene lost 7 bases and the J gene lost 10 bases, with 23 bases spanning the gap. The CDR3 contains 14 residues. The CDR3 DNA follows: TGCAGCGCTGCACCCCAGTTTATGGGGCTAGAGCAGTTCTTC. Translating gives CSAAPQFMGLEQFF.

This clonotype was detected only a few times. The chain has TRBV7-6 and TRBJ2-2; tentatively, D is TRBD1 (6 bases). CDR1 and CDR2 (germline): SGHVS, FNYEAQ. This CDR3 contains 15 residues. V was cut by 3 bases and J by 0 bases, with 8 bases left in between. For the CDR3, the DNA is TGTGCCAGCAGCTTGGGGACAACGAACACCGGGGAGCTGTTTTTT. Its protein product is CASSLGTTNTGELFF.

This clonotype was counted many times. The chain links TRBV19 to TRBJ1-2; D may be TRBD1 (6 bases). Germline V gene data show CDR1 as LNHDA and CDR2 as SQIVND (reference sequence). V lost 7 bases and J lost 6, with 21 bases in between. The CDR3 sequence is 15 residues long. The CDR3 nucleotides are TGTGCCAGTACCCCTAACAGGGTGAGGAACGATGGCTACACCTTC. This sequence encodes CASTPNRVRNDGYTF.

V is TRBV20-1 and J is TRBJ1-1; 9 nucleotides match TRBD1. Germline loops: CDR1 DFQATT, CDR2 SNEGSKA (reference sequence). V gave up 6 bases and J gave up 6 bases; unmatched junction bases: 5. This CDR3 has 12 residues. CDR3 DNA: TGCAGTGCCAAGGACAGGGGCCCTGAAGCTTTCTTT. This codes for CSAKDRGPEAFF.

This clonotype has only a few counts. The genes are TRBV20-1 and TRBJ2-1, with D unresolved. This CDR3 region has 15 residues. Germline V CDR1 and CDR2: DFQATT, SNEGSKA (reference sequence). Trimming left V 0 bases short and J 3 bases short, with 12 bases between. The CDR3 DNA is TGCAGTGCTAGAGATCTGCGGAGCGACTACAATGAGCAGTTCTTC. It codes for CSARDLRSDYNEQFF.

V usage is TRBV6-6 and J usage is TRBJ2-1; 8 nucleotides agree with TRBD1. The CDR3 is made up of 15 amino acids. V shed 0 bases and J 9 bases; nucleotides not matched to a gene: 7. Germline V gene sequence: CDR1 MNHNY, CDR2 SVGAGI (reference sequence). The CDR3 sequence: CASSYSDRGAGEQFF. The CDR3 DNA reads TGTGCCAGCAGTTACTCAGACAGGGGAGCGGGTGAGCAGTTCTTC.

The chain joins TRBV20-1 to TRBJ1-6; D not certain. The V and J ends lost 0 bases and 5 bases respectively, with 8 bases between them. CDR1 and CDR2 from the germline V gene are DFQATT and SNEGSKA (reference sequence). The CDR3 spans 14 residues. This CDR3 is CSARDASNNSPLHF. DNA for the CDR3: TGCAGTGCTAGAGATGCCAGTAATAATTCACCCCTCCACTTT.

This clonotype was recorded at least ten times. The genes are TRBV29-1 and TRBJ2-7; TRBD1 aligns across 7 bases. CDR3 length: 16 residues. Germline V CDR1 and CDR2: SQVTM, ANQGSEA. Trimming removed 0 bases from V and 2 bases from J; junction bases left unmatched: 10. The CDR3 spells CSVEEGSTGETYEQYF. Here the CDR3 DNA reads TGCAGCGTTGAAGAAGGCAGTACAGGGGAAACCTACGAGCAGTACTTC.

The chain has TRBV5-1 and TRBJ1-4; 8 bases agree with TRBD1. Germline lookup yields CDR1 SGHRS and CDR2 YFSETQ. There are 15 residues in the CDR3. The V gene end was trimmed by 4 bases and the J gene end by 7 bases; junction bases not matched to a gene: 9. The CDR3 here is CASSPRQGSGEKLFF. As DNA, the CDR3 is TGCGCCAGCAGCCCCCGACAGGGGTCGGGTGAAAAACTGTTTTTT.

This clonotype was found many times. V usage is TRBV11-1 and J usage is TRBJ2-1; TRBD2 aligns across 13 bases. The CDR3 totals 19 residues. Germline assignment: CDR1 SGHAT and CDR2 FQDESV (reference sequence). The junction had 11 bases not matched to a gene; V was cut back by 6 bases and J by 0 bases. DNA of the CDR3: TGTGCCAGCAGTCTAGCGGCACTAGCGGGGGGGAGCTCCTACAATGAGCAGTTCTTC. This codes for CASSLAALAGGSSYNEQFF. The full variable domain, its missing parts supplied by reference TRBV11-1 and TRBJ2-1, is EAEVAQSPRYKITEKSQAVAFWCDPISGHATLYWYRQILGQGPELLVQFQDESVVDDSQLPKDRFSAERLKGVDSTLKIQPAELGDSAMYLCASSLAALAGGSSYNEQFFGPGTRLTVL.

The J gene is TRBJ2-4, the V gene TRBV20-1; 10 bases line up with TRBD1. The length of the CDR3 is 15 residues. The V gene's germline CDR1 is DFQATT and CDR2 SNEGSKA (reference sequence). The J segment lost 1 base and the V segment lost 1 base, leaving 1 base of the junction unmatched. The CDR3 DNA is TGCAGTGCTAGAGGACAGGGGGCGGCCAAAAACATTCAGTACTTC. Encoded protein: CSARGQGAAKNIQYF.

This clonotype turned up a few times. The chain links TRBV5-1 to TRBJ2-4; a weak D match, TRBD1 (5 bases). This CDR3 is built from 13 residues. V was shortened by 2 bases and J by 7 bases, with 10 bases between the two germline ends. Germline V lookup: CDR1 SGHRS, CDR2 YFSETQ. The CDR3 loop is CASSLTGFNIQYF. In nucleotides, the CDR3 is TGCGCCAGCAGCTTAACAGGTTTCAACATTCAGTACTTC.

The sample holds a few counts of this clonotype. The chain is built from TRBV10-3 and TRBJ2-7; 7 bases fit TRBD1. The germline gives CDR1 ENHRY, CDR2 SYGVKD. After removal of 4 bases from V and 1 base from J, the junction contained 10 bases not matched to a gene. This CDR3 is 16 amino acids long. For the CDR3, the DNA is TGTGCCATCAGTGGAGGACAGGCTCGTGGATCCTACGAGCAGTACTTC. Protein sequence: CAISGGQARGSYEQYF.

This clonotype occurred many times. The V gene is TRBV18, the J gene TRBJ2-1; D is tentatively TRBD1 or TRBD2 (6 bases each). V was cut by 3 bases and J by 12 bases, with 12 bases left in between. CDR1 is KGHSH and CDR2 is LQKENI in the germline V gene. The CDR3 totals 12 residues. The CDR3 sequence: CASSPGGVMQFF. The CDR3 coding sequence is TGTGCCAGCTCACCGGGGGGCGTGATGCAGTTCTTC.

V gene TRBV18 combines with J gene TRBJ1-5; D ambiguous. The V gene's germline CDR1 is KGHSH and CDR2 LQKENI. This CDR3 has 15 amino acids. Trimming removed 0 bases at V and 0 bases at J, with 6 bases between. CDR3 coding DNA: TGTGCCAGCTCACCACCGCCAGATAGCAATCAGCCCCAGCATTTT. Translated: CASSPPPDSNQPQHF.

CDR3 DNA: TGTGCCAGCAGCCGCGGGACTAGCGGGGAAGAGACCCAGTACTTC. This codes for CASSRGTSGEETQYF. V and J are TRBV7-2 and TRBJ2-5; TRBD2 aligns across 13 bases. V was clipped by 5 bases and J by 3 bases; unmatched bases: 3. Germline V gene sequence: CDR1 SGHTA, CDR2 FQGNSA. This CDR3 is built from 15 residues.

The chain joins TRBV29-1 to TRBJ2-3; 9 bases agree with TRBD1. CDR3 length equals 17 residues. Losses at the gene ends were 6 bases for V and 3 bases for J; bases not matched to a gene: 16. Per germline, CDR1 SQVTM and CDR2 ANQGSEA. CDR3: CSVGTAKQGAKTDTQYF. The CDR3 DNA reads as TGCAGCGTCGGTACCGCCAAACAGGGGGCGAAGACAGATACGCAGTATTTT.